The 5 T cell receptor beta chains presented below share a single source sample, sequenced in a study of beta chain features in type 1 diabetes (dated by TCRdb to 2017 to 2018). The protocol used for the library was the immunoSEQ multiplex PCR assay. The entire isolated RNA was reverse transcribed using the High Capacity cDNA Reverse Transcription Kit, and thus expressed TCRB transcripts were sequenced. The table comes from immuneACCESS by way of TCRdb, which keeps in-frame sequences with V and J called. Part of the clones is missing from these tables; in studies checked, under half for an unresolved V gene and the rest for unknown reasons. For this sample there are roughly 450,000 clones; about an eighth appear just once. Approximately 0.05% of the sample is held by the ten biggest clonotypes. Sequenced material: naive CD4+ T cells from blood. Read against the paper, the sample's cell subset or site label means: true naive CD4+ T cells. The receptor set was obtained from a young woman in good health.

This clone was counted only a few times. The chain has TRBV2 and TRBJ2-1, with D uncertain. In germline, CDR1 is SNHLY, CDR2 FYNNEI. Between the trimmed V and J ends, which lost 5 bases and 5 bases, there was a span of 13 bases. This CDR3 is 14 amino acids long. The CDR3 DNA reads TGTGCCAGCAGTTACCGCCGGCTGAACAATGAGCAGTTCTTC. It specifies CASSYRRLNNEQFF. The entire variable domain, with the rest obtained from reference TRBV2 and TRBJ2-1, is as follows: EPEVTQTPSHQVTQMGQEVILRCVPISNHLYFYWYRQILGQKVEFLVSFYNNEISEKSEIFDDQFSVERPDGSNFTLKIRSTKLEDSAMYFCASSYRRLNNEQFFGPGTRLTVL.

This sequence joins TRBV20-1 and TRBJ2-1; D is uncertain. Germline CDR1 and CDR2: DFQATT and SNEGSKA (reference sequence). V was trimmed by 3 bases and J by 7 bases, leaving 7 bases between them. The CDR3 is 11 residues long. CDR3 bases: TGCAGTGCTAGGACTTTGAATGAGCAGTTCTTC. Protein: CSARTLNEQFF.

The chain couples TRBV2 to TRBJ1-1; D not certain. Trimming pared 3 bases from V and 3 bases from J, leaving 8 bases between. Germline CDR1 and CDR2: SNHLY and FYNNEI. This CDR3 has 13 residues. CDR3 residues: CASSERWDTEAFF. The CDR3, as DNA: TGTGCCAGCAGTGAGAGGTGGGACACTGAAGCTTTCTTT.

The chain couples TRBV7-2 to TRBJ2-1; possibly TRBD2 for D (5 bases). CDR1 is SGHTA and CDR2 is FQGNSA in the germline V gene. V lost 1 base, J lost 4 bases, and 5 bases lay in between. This CDR3 has 13 amino acids. The CDR3 DNA reads TGTGCCAGCAGCTTAGGGACTTACAATGAGCAGTTCTTC. Protein product: CASSLGTYNEQFF. Variable domain in full (rest from reference TRBV7-2 and TRBJ2-1): GAGVSQSPSNKVTEKGKDVELRCDPISGHTALYWYRQSLGQGLEFLIYFQGNSAPDKSGLPSDRFSAERTGGSVSTLTIQRTQQEDSAVYLCASSLGTYNEQFFGPGTRLTVL.

This clone was counted a few times. The CDR3 protein is CASSQDLWYGYTF. CDR3 sequence (DNA): TGTGCCAGCAGCCAAGATTTGTGGTATGGCTACACCTTC. V gene TRBV14 combines with J gene TRBJ1-2; D not resolved. Germline CDR1 SGHDN, CDR2 FVKESK. V lost 0 bases and J lost 5, with 7 bases in between. This CDR3 comprises 13 residues.